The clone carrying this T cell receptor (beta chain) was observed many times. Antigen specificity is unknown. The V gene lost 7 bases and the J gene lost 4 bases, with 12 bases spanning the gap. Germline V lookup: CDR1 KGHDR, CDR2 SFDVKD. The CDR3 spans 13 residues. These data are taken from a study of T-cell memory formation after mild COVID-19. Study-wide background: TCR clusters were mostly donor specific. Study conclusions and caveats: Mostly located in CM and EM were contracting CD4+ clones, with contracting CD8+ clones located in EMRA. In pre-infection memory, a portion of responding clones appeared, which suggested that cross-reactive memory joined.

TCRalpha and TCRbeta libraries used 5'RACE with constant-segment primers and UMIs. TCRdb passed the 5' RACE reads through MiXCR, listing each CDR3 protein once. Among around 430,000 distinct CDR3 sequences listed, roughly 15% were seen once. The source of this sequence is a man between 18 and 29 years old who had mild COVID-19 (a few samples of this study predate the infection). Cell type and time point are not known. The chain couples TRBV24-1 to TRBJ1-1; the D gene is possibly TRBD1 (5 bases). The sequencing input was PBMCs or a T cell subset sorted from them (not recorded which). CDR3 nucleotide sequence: TGTGCCACCAGGAATGGGGGGGGCACTGAAGCTTTCTTT. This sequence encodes CATRNGGGTEAFF.